Presented here are 6 T cell receptor beta chains from one specimen sequenced in a study of blood T cell repertoires in COVID-19. The data were produced by immunoSEQ multiplex PCR, yet TCRdb's version contains in-frame clones alone and is incomplete. The sample contains approximately 210,000 clones, 82% of which appear only once. Sequencing was done on a sample of PBMCs or T cells enriched from blood (not recorded which). All receptors derive from a middle-aged man who had recovered from COVID-19.

The chain uses TRBV7-2 and TRBJ1-4; the match to TRBD1 covers 7 bases. With V trimmed by 5 bases and J by 4 bases, 7 bases remained unmatched. This CDR3 is built from 15 residues. Germline CDR1 is SGHTA and CDR2 is FQGNSA. The CDR3 sequence is CASSPPGQLNEKLFF. The DNA of the CDR3 is TGTGCCAGCAGCCCACCGGGACAGCTTAATGAAAAACTGTTTTTT.

The J gene is TRBJ2-2, the V gene TRBV4-3; D gene unclear. Trimming removed 3 bases from V and 0 bases from J, with 17 bases in between. The CDR3 spans 18 residues. Germline V lookup: CDR1 LGHNA, CDR2 YSLEER. The CDR3 region is CASSQAIAGSANTGELFF. CDR3 coding DNA: TGCGCCAGCAGCCAGGCTATTGCAGGATCCGCGAACACCGGGGAGCTGTTTTTT.

The chain recombines TRBV10-3 with TRBJ2-3, with TRBD2 matching 14 bases. The J segment lost 2 bases and the V segment lost 5 bases, leaving 3 bases of the junction unmatched. The CDR3 runs 16 residues. Germline CDR1 is ENHRY and CDR2 is SYGVKD. The CDR3 is CAISRTSGRNTDTQYF. In DNA, the CDR3 is TGTGCCATCAGTAGGACTAGCGGGAGGAACACAGATACGCAGTATTTT.

The V and J genes are TRBV9 and TRBJ2-1, with D possibly matching TRBD2 (5 bases). Deletions cut 5 bases from V and 6 bases from J, with 12 bases between. The germline V gene has CDR1 SGDLS and CDR2 YYNGEE. This CDR3 comprises 13 residues. This chain's CDR3 is CASSPDFANEQFF. In DNA, the CDR3 is TGTGCCAGCAGTCCGGACTTTGCCAATGAGCAGTTCTTC.

The V call is TRBV10-2, the J call TRBJ1-2, with D tentatively TRBD1 (6 bases). Germline CDR1 reads WSHSY; CDR2 reads SAAADI. The CDR3 totals 14 residues. V was pared by 4 bases and J by 4 bases, with 13 bases between. CDR3 nucleotide sequence: TGCGCCAGCAGTGCCACCGGACAGAGCTATGGCTACACCTTC. Translation gives CASSATGQSYGYTF.

The genes are TRBV9 and TRBJ2-1; 8 bases align to TRBD2. This CDR3 is 15 amino acids long. The germline V gene has CDR1 SGDLS and CDR2 YYNGEE. The V and J ends lost 3 bases and 12 bases, in that order; junction bases with no gene match: 14. CDR3 protein: CASSGGPPGLVRQFF. CDR3 sequence (DNA): TGTGCCAGCAGCGGGGGACCCCCGGGACTAGTCAGGCAGTTCTTC. The whole variable domain, filled in from reference TRBV9 and TRBJ2-1, reads DSGVTQTPKHLITATGQRVTLRCSPRSGDLSVYWYQQSLDQGLQFLIQYYNGEERAKGNILERFSAQQFPDLHSELNLSSLELGDSALYFCASSGGPPGLVRQFFGPGTRLTVL.